Listed here is a single T cell receptor (beta chain). Its antigen is undetermined. This specimen includes other DNA sequences encoding the same CDR3. This specimen comes from a study of radiotherapy plus CTLA-4 blockade in lung cancer. Study-level background: Of all patients, under 20% responded objectively and 25% to 40% showed disease control.

Between the trimmed V and J ends, which lost 5 bases and 7 bases, there was a span of 6 bases. CDR1 and CDR2 from the germline V gene are SGHTA and FQGNSA. There are 11 residues in the CDR3. Study-level findings and limits: How blood T cell clones changed early, along with interferon-beta, reportedly forecast response best.

The repertoire was sequenced with immunoSEQ multiplex PCR; TCRdb's copy has only in-frame clones and lacks some. The data show roughly 110,000 clones, about 83% seen once. Source: peripheral blood, taken from a patient treated with radiotherapy plus ipilimumab. V usage is TRBV7-2 and J usage is TRBJ2-1; D not certain. The receptor comes from a human donor with non-small cell lung cancer that progressed on radiotherapy plus ipilimumab. Some clones in this sample may be carry-over from other donors' samples. The CDR3 sequence: CASSPFNEQFF. The CDR3 DNA reads as TGTGCCAGCAGCCCGTTTAATGAGCAGTTCTTC.